Each of the 9 T cell receptor beta chains below was sequenced from the same sample in a study of cytomegalovirus exposure and HLA in healthy donors. PCR was performed using 60 Vbeta and 13 Jbeta primers. Clones were sequenced by immunoSEQ multiplex PCR, and TCRdb holds only the in-frame ones, with some missing. Here the sample spans 100,000 to 150,000 clones, 73% being singletons. Sequencing was done on a sample of PBMCs. Source of these receptors: a man aged 60 to 69 in good health and CMV-seropositive.

The CDR3 coding sequence is TGTGCCAGCAGTTTGGCTGCTGGGGCTTGGTATGGCTACACCTTC. As protein: CASSLAAGAWYGYTF. The chain carries TRBV27 and TRBJ1-2; perhaps TRBD1 as D (5 bases). Trimming stripped 3 bases from V and 5 bases from J, with 16 bases between. The germline V gene has CDR1 MNHEY and CDR2 SMNVEV (reference sequence). The CDR3 has 15 amino acids.

This chain links TRBV5-6 with TRBJ2-5; 8 positions match TRBD1. The CDR3 totals 14 residues. Germline values: CDR1 SGHDT, CDR2 YYEEEE. V was clipped by 4 bases and J by 5 bases; unmatched bases: 7. The CDR3 DNA reads TGTGCCAGCAGCGCTCAGGGGGCTGGTGAGACCCAGTACTTC. Protein sequence: CASSAQGAGETQYF.

The chain uses TRBV7-3 and TRBJ2-1; TRBD1 matches 8 bases. Germline values: CDR1 SGHTA, CDR2 FQGTGA. The CDR3 has 15 residues. The V gene end was trimmed by 5 bases and the J gene end by 4 bases; junction bases not matched to a gene: 7. The CDR3 loop is CASSLGQGWYNEQFF. CDR3 DNA: TGTGCCAGCAGCCTAGGACAGGGCTGGTACAATGAGCAGTTCTTC.

The chain has TRBV9 and TRBJ1-2; perhaps TRBD1 as D (6 bases). Deletions cut 3 bases from V and 3 bases from J, with 18 bases between. Per germline, CDR1 SGDLS and CDR2 YYNGEE. The CDR3 covers 16 residues. The CDR3 loop is CASSAGAGGLYYGYTF. The CDR3 DNA is TGTGCCAGCAGCGCGGGGGCCGGGGGGCTGTACTATGGCTACACCTTC. Together with reference TRBV9 and TRBJ1-2, the CDR3 gives the full variable domain: DSGVTQTPKHLITATGQRVTLRCSPRSGDLSVYWYQQSLDQGLQFLIQYYNGEERAKGNILERFSAQQFPDLHSELNLSSLELGDSALYFCASSAGAGGLYYGYTFGSGTRLTVV.

This clone was seen just once. The chain has TRBV5-6 and TRBJ2-5; 10 bases agree with TRBD2. Germline values: CDR1 SGHDT, CDR2 YYEEEE. The CDR3 runs to 16 residues. Losses at the gene ends were 2 bases for V and 1 base for J; bases not matched to a gene: 5. Here the CDR3 reads CASSFSSGGFQETQYF. Here the CDR3 DNA reads TGTGCCAGCAGCTTTTCTAGCGGGGGTTTCCAAGAGACCCAGTACTTC.

This chain links TRBV7-9 with TRBJ2-7; tentatively, D is TRBD2 (6 bases). V shed 6 bases and J shed 6 bases, with 21 bases lying between them. Germline V lookup: CDR1 SEHNR, CDR2 FQNEAQ (reference sequence). The CDR3 runs to 15 residues. In DNA, the CDR3 is TGTGCCAGCAGTTACGCTCCGGGGCCCGGGGGCGAGCAGTACTTC. This sequence encodes CASSYAPGPGGEQYF.

This clone was detected a few times. This chain links TRBV28 with TRBJ1-5; D is perhaps TRBD1 (5 bases). The CDR3 covers 16 residues. Germline assignment: CDR1 MDHEN and CDR2 SYDVKM. Trimming took 6 bases from V and 0 from J, leaving 15 bases between them. For the CDR3, the DNA is TGTGCCAGCAGCCCGGGGGGGAGGGATAGCAATCAGCCCCAGCATTTT. Amino acid sequence: CASSPGGRDSNQPQHF.

This clone came up once. V gene TRBV9 combines with J gene TRBJ1-2, with D hard to call. Trimming stripped 6 bases from V and 8 bases from J, with 11 bases between. The CDR3 runs 11 residues. Germline values: CDR1 SGDLS, CDR2 YYNGEE. The CDR3 is CASKGAKGYTF. The CDR3 region has the DNA TGTGCCAGCAAGGGAGCCAAAGGCTACACCTTC.

In its sample, this clone was seen a few times. The CDR3, as DNA: TGTGCCAGCAGCCCCCTAGGGGCAGGACGTGGCTACACCTTC. Protein: CASSPLGAGRGYTF. The rearrangement links TRBV7-9 to TRBJ1-2, with D possibly TRBD1 on 5 matching bases. This CDR3 is 14 amino acids long. Trimming removed 5 bases at V and 7 bases at J, with 17 bases between. Germline V gives CDR1 SEHNR, CDR2 FQNEAQ (reference sequence).